The next 21 T cell receptor beta chains were all read from a single sample in a study of T cell repertoires in cytomegalovirus infection. No antigen has been assigned to these receptors. Using its own MiXCR run on the reads, TCRdb lists one record per CDR3 protein. The sample consists of about 770,000 distinct CDR3 sequences, about 28% of them appearing once. This specimen was cultured CD8+ T cells from PBMCs, taken from culture after CMV antigen stimulation. The receptors come from a human donor in good health (CMV status not recorded). Some clones in this sample may be carry-over from other donors' samples.

The table lists this clonotype with many counts. The rearrangement uses TRBV7-6 and TRBJ1-1; D gene uncertain. The CDR3 extends over 14 amino acids. The germline V and J ends were trimmed by 2 bases and 1 base, with 8 bases remaining between them. Germline lookup yields CDR1 SGHVS and CDR2 FNYEAQ. The CDR3 nucleotides are TGTGCCAGCAGCTTAAATCGACAGAACACTGAAGCTTTCTTT. Its protein is CASSLNRQNTEAFF.

This chain connects TRBV7-9 to TRBJ1-2; D remains ambiguous. Trimming took 5 bases from V and 7 from J, leaving 8 bases between them. The germline V gene has CDR1 SEHNR and CDR2 FQNEAQ (reference sequence). CDR3 size: 11 residues. CDR3 sequence reads: CASSAAPGYTF. DNA for the CDR3: TGTGCCAGCAGCGCGGCCCCTGGCTACACCTTC.

This clonotype was recorded a few times. The gene calls are TRBV19 and TRBJ1-1; 8 nucleotides agree with TRBD1. V lost 7 bases, J lost 3 bases, and 19 bases stayed unmatched. Germline lookup yields CDR1 LNHDA and CDR2 SQIVND (reference sequence). This CDR3 has 18 residues. The CDR3 protein is CASNRQGLVVGEYTEAFF. CDR3 nucleotides: TGTGCCAGTAATAGACAGGGGTTAGTGGTCGGCGAGTACACTGAAGCTTTCTTT.

This chain connects TRBV28 to TRBJ1-3; D uncertain. This CDR3 has 14 residues. V lost 0 bases, J lost 4 bases, and 7 bases lay in between. Germline V gene lookup returns CDR1 MDHEN and CDR2 SYDVKM. CDR3 sequence (DNA): TGTGCCAGCAGTTTATGGGGTCTCGGAAACACCATATATTTT. Its protein product is CASSLWGLGNTIYF.

This chain connects TRBV6-5 to TRBJ2-1; D may be TRBD1 (6 bases). CDR3 length equals 14 residues. Trimming cost V 0 bases and J 6 bases, with 9 bases left between them. Germline V CDR1 and CDR2: MNHEY, SVGAGI. The CDR3 DNA reads TGTGCCAGCAGTTACTCGGGACACCTCAATGAGCAGTTCTTC. It codes for CASSYSGHLNEQFF.

This sequence joins TRBV27 and TRBJ1-1, with unresolved D. Looked up from germline, CDR1 is MNHEY and CDR2 is SMNVEV (reference sequence). The CDR3 covers 16 residues. V lost 6 bases, J lost 1 base, and 18 bases lay in between. CDR3 DNA: TGTGCCAGCAGCCCCACGTTTTCTTTCAGGAACACTGAAGCTTTCTTT. Protein sequence: CASSPTFSFRNTEAFF.

The CDR3 region has the DNA TGTGCCAGCAGTTACAGGGCAGGGGGCCTTAACACTGAAGCTTTCTTT. Translated, it gives CASSYRAGGLNTEAFF. The chain has TRBV6-5 and TRBJ1-1, with TRBD1 identical over 8 bases. The CDR3 is 16 residues long. Per germline, CDR1 MNHEY and CDR2 SVGAGI. V was clipped by 2 bases and J by 2 bases; unmatched bases: 7.

In this sample, this clonotype turned up many times. V gene TRBV7-8 combines with J gene TRBJ2-5; unclear D gene. Germline V lookup: CDR1 SGHVS, CDR2 FQNEAQ. The CDR3 covers 13 residues. V was trimmed by 5 bases and J by 5 bases, leaving 12 bases between them. CDR3 sequence: CASSPDPAETQYF. CDR3 nucleotide sequence: TGTGCCAGCAGCCCCGACCCTGCGGAGACCCAGTACTTC.

This clonotype was counted between two and nine times. The V call is TRBV12-5, the J call TRBJ2-2; possibly TRBD1 for D (7 bases). CDR3 length: 17 residues. The germline V gene has CDR1 LGHNT and CDR2 FRNRAP. Trimming stripped 3 bases from V and 1 base from J, with 15 bases between. CDR3 DNA: TGTGCTAGTGGTTTCGCCCTCCAGGGGGGGAACACCGGGGAGCTGTTTTTT. Its translation: CASGFALQGGNTGELFF.

The CDR3: CASSIMAWDEQFF. The CDR3 nucleotides read TGTGCCAGTAGTATAATGGCTTGGGATGAGCAGTTCTTC. The V and J genes are TRBV19 and TRBJ2-1; D gene ambiguous. Trimming removed 2 bases at V and 8 bases at J, with 10 bases between. The germline V gene encodes CDR1 LNHDA and CDR2 SQIVND (reference sequence). The CDR3 is made up of 13 amino acids. Filled out from reference TRBV19 and TRBJ2-1, the complete variable domain reads DGGITQSPKYLFRKEGQNVTLSCEQNLNHDAMYWYRQDPGQGLRLIYYSQIVNDFQKGDIAEGYSVSREKKESFPLTVTSAQKNPTAFYLCASSIMAWDEQFFGPGTRLTVL.

This clonotype was seen just once. The CDR3 sequence is CASTLGTADNEQFF. DNA for the CDR3: TGTGCCAGTACTCTCGGGACAGCTGACAATGAGCAGTTCTTC. The chain couples TRBV19 to TRBJ2-1, with TRBD1 identical over 7 bases. V was pared by 7 bases and J by 5 bases, with 8 bases of the junction left unmatched. CDR3 length: 14 amino acids. CDR1 and CDR2 from the germline V gene are LNHDA and SQIVND (reference sequence).

The chain employs TRBV27 and TRBJ2-3; perhaps D is TRBD1 or TRBD2 (5 bases each). The CDR3 has 18 residues. Germline-derived CDR1 and CDR2 are MNHEY and SMNVEV (reference sequence). Trimming shortened V by 2 bases and J by 2 bases, and 20 bases separated the two germline ends. CDR3 amino acids: CASSLPTPYGASTDTQYF. In DNA form, the CDR3 reads TGTGCCAGCAGTTTACCCACCCCTTACGGGGCTTCCACAGATACGCAGTATTTT.

The chain joins TRBV12-3 or TRBV12-4 to TRBJ2-5; maybe TRBD2 (5 bases). Trimming removed 3 bases at V and 4 bases at J, with 12 bases between. The CDR3 length is 14 residues. For the CDR3, the DNA is TGTGCCAGCAGTTTCCCGGCTAGCCCAGAGACCCAGTACTTC. Translated: CASSFPASPETQYF.

The CDR3 DNA follows: TGTGCCAGCAAACTTGGACCGACTAGCACCTTC. Encoded protein: CASKLGPTSTF. The chain links TRBV12-3 or TRBV12-4 to TRBJ1-2; no reliable D call. V lost 7 bases and J 13 bases, leaving 16 bases between the germline ends. CDR3 size: 11 residues.

This sequence joins TRBV24-1 and TRBJ2-1; maybe TRBD1 (8 bases). V dropped 2 bases and J dropped 4 bases, with 17 bases sitting between them. CDR1 is KGHDR and CDR2 is SFDVKD in the germline V gene. This CDR3 spans 17 amino acids. The CDR3 loop reads CATSDSSGTGSYNEQFF. In DNA form, the CDR3 reads TGTGCCACCAGTGATTCAAGCGGGACAGGAAGTTACAATGAGCAGTTCTTC.

The chain is built from TRBV6-6 and TRBJ1-5; TRBD1 might be the D (6 bases). In germline, CDR1 is MNHNY, CDR2 SVGAGI (reference sequence). This CDR3 spans 15 amino acids. V lost 0 bases to trimming and J lost 5 bases, with 11 bases between them. The CDR3 is CASSYSRTADQPQHF. CDR3 nucleotides: TGTGCCAGCAGTTACTCCCGGACAGCCGATCAGCCCCAGCATTTT.

The chain uses TRBV18 and TRBJ2-1; the match to TRBD1 covers 9 bases. Germline CDR1 and CDR2: KGHSH and LQKENI. V shed 3 bases and J 4 bases; nucleotides not matched to a gene: 19. This CDR3 comprises 20 residues. This CDR3 is CASSPEGQGIIGGPYNEQFF. As DNA, the CDR3 is TGTGCCAGCTCACCTGAGGGACAGGGAATTATCGGGGGGCCTTACAATGAGCAGTTCTTC.

The gene calls are TRBV27 and TRBJ2-3, with D perhaps being TRBD1 or TRBD2 (5 bases each). The CDR3 is made up of 15 amino acids. V gave up 1 base and J gave up 6 bases, with 14 bases separating them. The germline CDR1 and CDR2 sequences are MNHEY and SMNVEV (reference sequence). The CDR3 loop reads CASSLYGREMDTQYF. CDR3 in DNA: TGTGCCAGCAGTTTATATGGCAGGGAGATGGATACGCAGTATTTT.

This chain uses TRBV19 with TRBJ2-1; D may be TRBD1 or TRBD2 (5 bases each). Per germline, CDR1 LNHDA and CDR2 SQIVND (reference sequence). The length of the CDR3 is 19 residues. Trimming removed 4 bases from V and 5 bases from J, with 27 bases in between. In DNA form, the CDR3 reads TGTGCCAGTAGTAACCAGGGACGCTGGACCCTAATTCCCGACAATGAGCAGTTCTTC. Translated: CASSNQGRWTLIPDNEQFF.

J is TRBJ2-3 and V is TRBV27, with TRBD1 matching over 7 bases. CDR1 is MNHEY, CDR2 SMNVEV, per germline (reference sequence). Trimming took 0 bases from V and 5 from J; bases not matched to a gene: 5. The CDR3 sequence is 15 residues long. The CDR3 nucleotides are TGTGCCAGCAGTTTATCTGAGGGGGCTGTAGATACGCAGTATTTT. This translates into CASSLSEGAVDTQYF.

This clonotype was detected a few times. This chain links TRBV7-9 with TRBJ1-1, with D possibly matching TRBD1 (6 bases). Germline-derived CDR1 and CDR2 are SEHNR and FQNEAQ (reference sequence). V lost 4 bases and J 5 bases, leaving 17 bases between the germline ends. The CDR3 totals 15 residues. In DNA, the CDR3 is TGTGCCAGCAGCTCCAGTCCGGGGGCGCTGACTGAAGCTTTCTTT. Its translation is CASSSSPGALTEAFF.